The 8 T cell receptor beta chains presented below share a single source sample, sequenced in a study of beta chain features in type 1 diabetes. What was sequenced were expressed TCRB transcripts, since all of the isolated RNA had been reverse transcribed. Produced via immunoSEQ multiplex PCR; TCRdb's table is partial and in-frame only. The sample has about 620,000 clones; around a sixth are singletons. Material for sequencing was naive CD4+ T cells from blood. These receptors were taken from a man younger than 35 in good health.

This clone was seen a handful of times. The gene calls are TRBV18 and TRBJ1-5, with D tentatively TRBD1 (5 bases). Germline lookup yields CDR1 KGHSH and CDR2 LQKENI. Between the trimmed V and J ends, which lost 3 bases and 1 base, there was a span of 13 bases. This CDR3 region has 16 residues. The CDR3 DNA reads TGTGCCAGCTCACCGTCGGGACTGCGGAGCAATCAGCCCCAGCATTTT. Protein: CASSPSGLRSNQPQHF.

The chain joins TRBV19 to TRBJ2-2; 11 positions match TRBD2. This CDR3 region has 14 residues. Per germline, CDR1 LNHDA and CDR2 SQIVND (reference sequence). J was trimmed by 6 bases and V by 7 bases; bases with no gene match: 4. CDR3 in DNA: TGTGCCAGTAAACTAGCGGGAGACGCCGGGGAGCTGTTTTTT. It codes for CASKLAGDAGELFF.

This clone was found a few times. V and J are TRBV7-2 and TRBJ2-2; D is ambiguous. This CDR3 contains 15 residues. Trimming stripped 1 base from V and 5 bases from J, with 11 bases between. Looked up from germline, CDR1 is SGHTA and CDR2 is FQGNSA. Here the CDR3 reads CASSLGPDVTGELFF. The CDR3 DNA is TGTGCCAGCAGCTTAGGCCCCGACGTAACCGGGGAGCTGTTTTTT. Full variable domain (remainder filled in from reference TRBV7-2 and TRBJ2-2): GAGVSQSPSNKVTEKGKDVELRCDPISGHTALYWYRQSLGQGLEFLIYFQGNSAPDKSGLPSDRFSAERTGGSVSTLTIQRTQQEDSAVYLCASSLGPDVTGELFFGEGSRLTVL.

The sample holds a few counts of this clone. The CDR3 sequence is CASIPGTLSGNTIYF. The CDR3 DNA follows: TGTGCCAGCATCCCCGGGACCCTCTCTGGAAACACCATATATTTT. The genes are TRBV28 and TRBJ1-3; perhaps TRBD1 as D (5 bases). The CDR3 extends over 15 amino acids. Germline V gene lookup returns CDR1 MDHEN and CDR2 SYDVKM. Trimming removed 7 bases from V and 0 bases from J, with 13 bases in between.

This clone was seen only a few times. The rearrangement joins TRBV21-1 to TRBJ1-4; TRBD1, the D gene given by the table, was not confirmed from the DNA. TRBV21-1 is a recognized pseudogene. The length of the CDR3 is 15 residues. CDR3 sequence reads: CASSKANRGYEKLFF. For the CDR3, the DNA is TGTGCCAGCAGCAAAGCGAACAGGGGGTATGAAAAACTGTTTTTT.

V usage is TRBV19 and J usage is TRBJ2-3; tentative D call: TRBD2 (6 bases). The CDR3 is 17 amino acids. Trimming took off 0 bases at V and 1 base at J, with 14 bases between the two ends. Germline V lookup: CDR1 LNHDA, CDR2 SQIVND (reference sequence). The CDR3 nucleotides are TGTGCCAGTAGTATAGATATGGGACTGTCTGGCACAGATACGCAGTATTTT. This sequence encodes CASSIDMGLSGTDTQYF.

As concerns this clone: Other DNA variants within this sample encode the same CDR3. The chain recombines TRBV10-3 with TRBJ2-6; D ambiguous. This CDR3 comprises 15 residues. With 6 bases removed from V and 4 bases from J, the gap between germline ends came to 13 bases. Germline V gene sequence: CDR1 ENHRY, CDR2 SYGVKD. CDR3 region: CAISGLLAGANVLTF. The CDR3, as DNA: TGTGCCATCAGCGGCCTGTTGGCGGGGGCCAACGTCCTGACTTTC.

This clone was counted a few times. The J gene is TRBJ2-2, the V gene TRBV6-6; 8 positions agree with TRBD2. CDR3 size: 16 residues. The V gene end was trimmed by 7 bases and the J gene end by 6 bases; junction bases not matched to a gene: 13. Germline V lookup: CDR1 MNHNY, CDR2 SVGAGI (reference sequence). CDR3 amino acids: CASIPGNSGVPGELFF. The DNA of the CDR3 is TGTGCCAGCATCCCAGGGAATAGCGGGGTGCCCGGGGAGCTGTTTTTT.